This is a list of T cell receptor beta chains from one sample in a study of control samples from healthy donors and cancer patients. Method: immunoSEQ multiplex PCR; TCRdb's copy keeps in-frame clones and lacks some. The table shows about 110,000 clones, with about 80% occurring only once. Material: blood. These receptors all stem from a young man in good health. CDR3s include the opening cysteine and the closing phenylalanine or tryptophan. D genes are given only for firm matches. Where a row states a size, it is once, few, many or the class of an expanded clone; other rows omit it.

cdr3_aa,cdr3_nt,clone_size,j_call,d_call,cdr3_length,v_call
CASSLRQGNTEAFF,TGCGCCAGCAGCCTACGACAGGGGAACACTGAAGCTTTCTTT,-,TRBJ1-1,TRBD1,14,TRBV5-1
CASSVLWQPPNYGYTF,TGTGCCAGCAGCGTACTGTGGCAGCCACCTAACTATGGCTACACCTTC,-,TRBJ1-2,-,16,TRBV9
CASSLGSGPSSGNTIYF,TGTGCCAGCAGCTTAGGGTCGGGACCCAGCTCTGGAAACACCATATATTTT,-,TRBJ1-3,-,17,TRBV7-2
CASSEQTVHKSYGYTF,TGTGCCAGCAGTGAACAAACTGTCCACAAATCCTATGGCTACACCTTC,-,TRBJ1-2,-,16,TRBV6-1
CSAGSGEQYF,TGCAGTGCCGGGTCTGGCGAGCAGTACTTC,-,TRBJ2-7,-,10,TRBV20-1
CASSLIPDTQYF,TGTGCCAGCAGCTTGATTCCAGATACGCAGTATTTT,-,TRBJ2-3,-,12,TRBV11-2
CASSSGPINADTQYF,TGCGCCAGCAGCTCGGGTCCCATCAATGCAGATACGCAGTATTTT,-,TRBJ2-3,-,15,TRBV5-1
CASSISRQGGKETQYF,TGTGCCAGCAGCATAAGCCGCCAGGGGGGAAAGGAGACCCAGTACTTC,-,TRBJ2-5,-,16,TRBV11-2
CASSPVGLAGVNTGELFF,TGTGCCAGCAGCCCTGTGGGACTAGCGGGGGTTAACACCGGGGAGCTGTTTTTT,-,TRBJ2-2,TRBD2,18,TRBV27
CATSDRTLNTGELFF,TGTGCCACCAGTGATCGGACACTGAACACCGGGGAGCTGTTTTTT,-,TRBJ2-2,-,15,TRBV24-1
CASRGTGPTEAFF,TGTGCCAGCAGGGGAACAGGTCCCACTGAAGCTTTCTTT,-,TRBJ1-1,-,13,TRBV28
CASSLGTNFYNEQFF,TGTGCCAGCAGCTTAGGGACGAACTTCTACAATGAGCAGTTCTTC,few,TRBJ2-1,-,15,TRBV7-9
CASSQIPNTEAFF,TGTGCCAGCAGCCAAATACCCAACACTGAAGCTTTCTTT,-,TRBJ1-1,-,13,TRBV7-2
CASRVTSGGDEQFF,TGCGCCAGCAGAGTAACTAGCGGGGGGGATGAGCAGTTCTTC,-,TRBJ2-1,TRBD2,14,TRBV4-3
CASSDSLGSPLHF,TGTGCCAGCAGTGATTCCCTGGGTTCACCCCTCCACTTT,-,TRBJ1-6,-,13,TRBV6-1
CASSYGTGKFAEAFF,TGTGCCAGCAGCTATGGGACAGGGAAATTCGCTGAAGCTTTCTTT,-,TRBJ1-1,TRBD1,15,TRBV5-6
CASSLPPSLAWDGYTF,TGTGCCAGCAGTTTGCCCCCCTCATTAGCCTGGGATGGCTACACCTTC,once,TRBJ1-2,-,16,TRBV28
CASRDRVSNQPQHF,TGTGCCAGCAGGGATAGAGTTAGCAATCAGCCCCAGCATTTT,-,TRBJ1-5,-,14,TRBV6-5
CASASAVAGGVGTGELFF,TGTGCCAGCGCCTCGGCCGTAGCGGGGGGCGTAGGCACCGGGGAGCTGTTTTTT,once,TRBJ2-2,TRBD2,18,TRBV9
CASSLSSGADFNEQFF,TGTGCCAGCAGCTTATCGTCGGGGGCCGATTTCAATGAGCAGTTCTTC,-,TRBJ2-1,-,16,TRBV11-3
CASSYPRTGSGANVLTF,TGTGCCAGCAGTTACCCAAGGACAGGATCTGGGGCCAACGTCCTGACTTTC,-,TRBJ2-6,TRBD1,17,TRBV6-2/TRBV6-3
CASSLGVSQYF,TGTGCCAGCAGTCTGGGGGTCTCGCAGTACTTC,-,TRBJ2-7,-,11,TRBV12-3/TRBV12-4
CASSPPAQYEKLFF,TGTGCCAGCAGTCCGCCGGCGCAGTATGAAAAACTGTTTTTT,-,TRBJ1-4,-,14,TRBV28
CASSLTTDGYNEKLFF,TGTGCCAGCAGCTTAACAACTGACGGATATAATGAAAAACTGTTTTTT,-,TRBJ1-4,-,16,TRBV7-9
CASSLEQRATDTQYF,TGTGCCAGCAGCTTGGAACAGAGAGCCACAGATACGCAGTATTTT,-,TRBJ2-3,-,15,TRBV5-4
CASSEPGVQGGGYTF,TGTGCCAGCAGTGAGCCGGGAGTACAAGGAGGTGGCTACACCTTC,-,TRBJ1-2,-,15,TRBV25-1
CASSLTNTGELFF,TGTGCCAGCAGCTTGACGAACACCGGGGAGCTGTTTTTT,few,TRBJ2-2,-,13,TRBV11-2
CASSLGLAVSTDTQYF,TGCGCCAGCAGCTTGGGGCTAGCGGTAAGCACAGATACGCAGTATTTT,-,TRBJ2-3,TRBD2,16,TRBV5-1
CASSESPGQGTNEQFF,TGTGCCAGCAGCGAATCACCGGGACAGGGGACCAATGAGCAGTTCTTC,-,TRBJ2-1,TRBD1,16,TRBV2
CASSSVEVQPQHF,TGTGCCAGCAGTTCAGTTGAGGTTCAGCCCCAGCATTTT,few,TRBJ1-5,-,13,TRBV6-2/TRBV6-3
CASSSQGVSYGYTF,TGTGCCAGCAGTTCGCAGGGAGTCTCGTATGGCTACACCTTC,-,TRBJ1-2,-,14,TRBV28
CASSWSNEAFF,TGTGCCAGCAGCTGGAGCAATGAAGCTTTCTTT,-,TRBJ1-1,-,11,TRBV11-2
CASSMTRPNQPQHF,TGTGCCAGTAGTATGACCAGGCCCAATCAGCCCCAGCATTTT,-,TRBJ1-5,-,14,TRBV19
CASRGGGTEAFF,TGTGCCAGCAGAGGTGGTGGCACTGAAGCTTTCTTT,once,TRBJ1-1,-,12,TRBV6-5
CASSLDSGRVYEQYF,TGTGCCAGCAGCTTAGATTCGGGGAGGGTTTACGAGCAGTACTTC,-,TRBJ2-7,TRBD2,15,TRBV7-8
CASSSKLTSGRQETQYF,TGTGCCAGCAGCTCAAAACTTACTAGCGGGCGCCAAGAGACCCAGTACTTC,-,TRBJ2-5,TRBD2,17,TRBV28
CASSRGLAGDLQETQYF,TGTGCCAGCAGCCGAGGACTAGCGGGGGATCTCCAAGAGACCCAGTACTTC,-,TRBJ2-5,TRBD2,17,TRBV5-4
CASMTAAGHNSPLHF,TGTGCCAGCATGACAGCGGCGGGCCATAATTCACCCCTCCACTTT,-,TRBJ1-6,-,15,TRBV28
CSASGYEQYF,TGCAGTGCTAGCGGCTACGAGCAGTACTTC,-,TRBJ2-7,-,10,TRBV20-1
CASSLGTGSSGYTF,TGTGCCAGCAGCTTAGGGACAGGGTCGTCCGGCTACACCTTC,once,TRBJ1-2,TRBD1,14,TRBV7-2
CASSLAGRHQETQYF,TGTGCCAGCAGCTTGGCGGGCAGGCACCAAGAGACCCAGTACTTC,-,TRBJ2-5,-,15,TRBV5-6
CASSVGTDTQYF,TGTGCCAGCAGTGTAGGTACAGATACGCAGTATTTT,-,TRBJ2-3,-,12,TRBV2
CASSGAAGVYEQYF,TGTGCCAGCAGTGGGGCGGCAGGGGTCTACGAGCAGTACTTC,-,TRBJ2-7,-,14,TRBV9
CASSQAAPYEQYF,TGTGCCAGCAGTCAGGCAGCCCCCTACGAGCAGTACTTC,-,TRBJ2-7,-,13,TRBV6-5
CASRGGGNYGYTF,TGTGCCAGCAGGGGCGGGGGTAACTATGGCTACACCTTC,-,TRBJ1-2,-,13,TRBV28
CASRQEDYGYTF,TGTGCCAGCAGGCAGGAGGACTATGGCTACACCTTC,many,TRBJ1-2,-,12,TRBV27
CASSYSIVPHTGNYGYTF,TGTGCCAGCAGTTACTCGATTGTACCTCATACAGGGAACTATGGCTACACCTTC,-,TRBJ1-2,-,18,TRBV6-2/TRBV6-3
CAISEGLAGKETQYF,TGTGCCATCAGTGAGGGACTAGCGGGGAAAGAGACCCAGTACTTC,once,TRBJ2-5,TRBD2,15,TRBV10-3
CASSLGPERYNEQFF,TGTGCCAGCAGCTTAGGGCCAGAACGGTACAATGAGCAGTTCTTC,-,TRBJ2-1,-,15,TRBV11-3
CASRLGQGFYYGYTF,TGTGCCAGCAGACTAGGACAGGGGTTTTACTATGGCTACACCTTC,-,TRBJ1-2,TRBD1,15,TRBV28
CASSPAVASGNTIYF,TGTGCCAGCTCACCGGCAGTAGCCTCTGGAAACACCATATATTTT,-,TRBJ1-3,-,15,TRBV18
CASGRQTGGTGELFF,TGCGCCAGCGGTCGACAAACAGGGGGCACCGGGGAGCTGTTTTTT,-,TRBJ2-2,TRBD1,15,TRBV4-1
CAWSTYRNEQYF,TGTGCCTGGAGTACCTACAGAAACGAGCAGTACTTC,-,TRBJ2-7,-,12,TRBV30
CASSFTDRGVPDTQYF,TGTGCCAGCAGCTTTACCGACAGGGGAGTACCAGATACGCAGTATTTT,-,TRBJ2-3,TRBD1,16,TRBV5-4
CSAEIFDEQYF,TGCAGTGCTGAGATCTTCGACGAGCAGTACTTC,-,TRBJ2-7,-,11,TRBV20-1
CASSDRTANTGELFF,TGTGCCAGCAGTGATAGGACAGCGAACACCGGGGAGCTGTTTTTT,-,TRBJ2-2,-,15,TRBV6-1
CASTSLRNEQYF,TGTGCCAGCACCTCCCTCCGGAACGAGCAGTACTTC,-,TRBJ2-7,-,12,TRBV11-2
CASSIPGQGLNTGELFF,TGCGCCAGCAGCATACCGGGACAGGGCCTGAACACCGGGGAGCTGTTTTTT,once,TRBJ2-2,TRBD1,17,TRBV5-1
CASSEGDSSYQPQHF,TGTGCCAGCAGTGAGGGTGACAGTTCCTATCAGCCCCAGCATTTT,-,TRBJ1-5,-,15,TRBV2
CASSMRGAAGLNEKLFF,TGTGCCAGCAGCATGAGAGGGGCGGCAGGACTGAATGAAAAACTGTTTTTT,-,TRBJ1-4,-,17,TRBV28